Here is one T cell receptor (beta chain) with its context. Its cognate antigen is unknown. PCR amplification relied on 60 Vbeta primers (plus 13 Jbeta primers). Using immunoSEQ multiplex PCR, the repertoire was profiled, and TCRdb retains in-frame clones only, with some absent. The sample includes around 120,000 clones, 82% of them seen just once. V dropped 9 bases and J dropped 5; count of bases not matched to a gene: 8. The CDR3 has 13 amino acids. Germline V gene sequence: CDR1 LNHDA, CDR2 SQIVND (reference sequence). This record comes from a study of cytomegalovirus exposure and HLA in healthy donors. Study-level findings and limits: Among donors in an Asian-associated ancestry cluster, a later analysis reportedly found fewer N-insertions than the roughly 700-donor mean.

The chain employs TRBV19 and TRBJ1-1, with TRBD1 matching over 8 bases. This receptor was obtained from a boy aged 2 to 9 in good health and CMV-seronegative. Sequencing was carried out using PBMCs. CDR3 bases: TGTGCCAGCGGACAGGGTATGGGAACTGAAGCTTTCTTT. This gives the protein CASGQGMGTEAFF.